This is a list of T cell receptor beta chains from one sample in a study of long-term antiretroviral therapy in people with HIV. The data were produced by immunoSEQ multiplex PCR, yet TCRdb's version contains in-frame clones alone and is incomplete. There are almost 35,000 clones in the sample; 70% to 90% occur only once, and around 4.6% lies in the top ten. This material consisted of unsorted PBMCs, taken just over 2.7 years before starting antiretroviral therapy. Receptors originate from a woman aged 25 to 39 with HIV. Both conserved end residues are part of each CDR3. The D gene is left open where the match is weak. Clone size is shown for a subset of rows, as once, few, many or a class of expanded clone.

clone size: .; V gene: TRBV21-1; J gene: TRBJ2-5; D gene: .; CDR3 protein: CASSKGGPTGVWETQYF; CDR3 DNA: TGTGCCAGCAGCAAAGGGGGTCCGACAGGGGTTTGGGAGACCCAGTACTTC
clone size: .; V gene: TRBV29-1; J gene: TRBJ1-1; D gene: .; CDR3 protein: CSPGTIGREVATEAFF; CDR3 DNA: TGCAGTCCGGGAACGATCGGCAGGGAAGTAGCAACTGAAGCTTTCTTT
clone size: .; V gene: TRBV19; J gene: TRBJ2-5; D gene: TRBD1; CDR3 protein: CASSMVGQGDQTQYF; CDR3 DNA: TGTGCCAGTAGCATGGTGGGACAGGGCGATCAGACCCAGTACTTC
clone size: .; V gene: TRBV27; J gene: TRBJ2-2; D gene: TRBD1; CDR3 protein: CASSLIQGDTGELFF; CDR3 DNA: TGTGCCAGCAGTTTAATACAGGGGGACACCGGGGAGCTGTTTTTT
clone size: .; V gene: TRBV4-1; J gene: TRBJ1-5; D gene: .; CDR3 protein: CASSPYRVLSGNQPQHF; CDR3 DNA: TGCGCCAGCAGCCCGTACAGGGTTCTGAGTGGCAATCAGCCCCAGCATTTT
clone size: .; V gene: TRBV5-1; J gene: TRBJ1-1; D gene: .; CDR3 protein: CASSFGSEAFF; CDR3 DNA: TGCGCCAGCAGCTTTGGGTCCGAAGCTTTCTTT
clone size: .; V gene: TRBV7-9; J gene: TRBJ2-5; D gene: .; CDR3 protein: CASSPKERVQETQYF; CDR3 DNA: TGTGCCAGCAGCCCGAAGGAGCGGGTCCAAGAGACCCAGTACTTC
clone size: once; V gene: TRBV7-9; J gene: TRBJ2-2; D gene: TRBD1; CDR3 protein: CASSQDRVTGELFF; CDR3 DNA: TGTGCCAGCAGCCAAGACAGGGTCACCGGGGAGCTGTTTTTT
clone size: .; V gene: TRBV15; J gene: TRBJ2-2; D gene: .; CDR3 protein: CATSRDPSGSGTGELFF; CDR3 DNA: TGTGCCACCAGCAGAGACCCTAGTGGGTCGGGCACCGGGGAGCTGTTTTTT
clone size: .; V gene: TRBV2; J gene: TRBJ1-1; D gene: .; CDR3 protein: CASIGQWVNTEAFF; CDR3 DNA: TGTGCCAGCATTGGACAGTGGGTGAACACTGAAGCTTTCTTT
clone size: .; V gene: TRBV9; J gene: TRBJ2-2; D gene: TRBD2; CDR3 protein: CASSTRTSGATGELFF; CDR3 DNA: TGTGCCAGCAGCACCCGGACTAGCGGGGCTACCGGGGAGCTGTTTTTT
clone size: .; V gene: TRBV19; J gene: TRBJ2-4; D gene: .; CDR3 protein: CASSRDERNIQYF; CDR3 DNA: TGTGCCAGTAGTAGAGACGAGAGAAACATTCAGTACTTC
clone size: .; V gene: TRBV7-3; J gene: TRBJ2-3; D gene: TRBD2; CDR3 protein: CASSLPGGTTDTQYF; CDR3 DNA: TGTGCCAGCAGCTTACCCGGGGGGACCACAGATACGCAGTATTTT
clone size: once; V gene: TRBV4-1; J gene: TRBJ1-5; D gene: .; CDR3 protein: CASSQMGGGWSNQPQHF; CDR3 DNA: TGCGCCAGCAGCCAAATGGGGGGGGGCTGGAGCAATCAGCCCCAGCATTTT
clone size: .; V gene: TRBV27; J gene: TRBJ1-1; D gene: .; CDR3 protein: CASSNNLNTEAFF; CDR3 DNA: TGTGCCAGCAGTAACAACCTGAACACTGAAGCTTTCTTT
clone size: .; V gene: TRBV5-1; J gene: TRBJ2-2; D gene: TRBD1; CDR3 protein: CASSPAGTGSIGELFF; CDR3 DNA: TGCGCCAGCAGCCCTGCTGGGACAGGGTCGATCGGGGAGCTGTTTTTT
clone size: .; V gene: TRBV19; J gene: TRBJ1-2; D gene: .; CDR3 protein: CASSIGQVYGYTF; CDR3 DNA: TGTGCCAGTAGTATAGGACAAGTCTATGGCTACACCTTC
clone size: .; V gene: TRBV4-2; J gene: TRBJ1-3; D gene: .; CDR3 protein: CASSLTGGLASGNTIYF; CDR3 DNA: TGTGCCAGCAGCCTCACGGGGGGTCTTGCCTCTGGAAACACCATATATTTT
clone size: .; V gene: TRBV6-5; J gene: TRBJ2-7; D gene: .; CDR3 protein: CASSYAHSSGGNEQYF; CDR3 DNA: TGTGCCAGCAGTTACGCCCATAGTTCCGGGGGTAACGAGCAGTACTTC
clone size: .; V gene: TRBV6-6; J gene: TRBJ2-7; D gene: .; CDR3 protein: CASQYRDTGIEQYF; CDR3 DNA: TGTGCCAGCCAGTATCGGGACACCGGAATCGAGCAGTACTTC
clone size: .; V gene: TRBV6-1; J gene: TRBJ1-1; D gene: .; CDR3 protein: CASSESQVEAFF; CDR3 DNA: TGTGCCAGCAGTGAAAGCCAGGTTGAAGCTTTCTTT
clone size: few; V gene: TRBV28; J gene: TRBJ2-1; D gene: TRBD2; CDR3 protein: CASSLTTSGGANEQFF; CDR3 DNA: TGTGCCAGCAGTCTAACAACTAGCGGGGGGGCGAATGAGCAGTTCTTC
clone size: few; V gene: TRBV5-8; J gene: TRBJ1-2; D gene: .; CDR3 protein: CASIPDSINGYTF; CDR3 DNA: TGTGCCAGCATCCCGGACAGTATTAATGGCTACACCTTC
clone size: .; V gene: TRBV5-1; J gene: TRBJ2-5; D gene: TRBD2; CDR3 protein: CASSLPGLVSETQYF; CDR3 DNA: TGCGCCAGCAGCTTGCCGGGACTAGTATCGGAGACCCAGTACTTC
clone size: .; V gene: TRBV5-5; J gene: TRBJ1-2; D gene: TRBD1; CDR3 protein: CASSKTGGYGYTF; CDR3 DNA: TGTGCCAGCAGCAAGACAGGGGGCTATGGCTACACCTTC
clone size: .; V gene: TRBV19; J gene: TRBJ1-1; D gene: .; CDR3 protein: CASSIGGPNTEAFF; CDR3 DNA: TGTGCCAGTAGTATAGGGGGCCCGAACACTGAAGCTTTCTTT
clone size: .; V gene: TRBV2; J gene: TRBJ1-1; D gene: .; CDR3 protein: CASSTGEGTEAFF; CDR3 DNA: TGTGCCAGCAGTACCGGGGAAGGCACTGAAGCTTTCTTT
clone size: .; V gene: TRBV11-2; J gene: TRBJ2-1; D gene: .; CDR3 protein: CASSLEQGGNEQFF; CDR3 DNA: TGTGCCAGCAGCTTAGAGCAGGGAGGCAATGAGCAGTTCTTC
clone size: .; V gene: TRBV4-2; J gene: TRBJ1-1; D gene: .; CDR3 protein: CASSQVRMGELNTEAFF; CDR3 DNA: TGTGCCAGCAGCCAAGTACGGATGGGGGAGCTGAACACTGAAGCTTTCTTT
clone size: .; V gene: TRBV5-4; J gene: TRBJ1-1; D gene: .; CDR3 protein: CASSLVGAPGAFF; CDR3 DNA: TGTGCCAGCAGCTTGGTCGGGGCGCCGGGAGCTTTCTTT
clone size: .; V gene: TRBV10-2; J gene: TRBJ1-1; D gene: .; CDR3 protein: CASSETDFQTEAFF; CDR3 DNA: TGCGCCAGCAGTGAAACGGATTTCCAAACTGAAGCTTTCTTT
clone size: .; V gene: TRBV6-6; J gene: TRBJ1-2; D gene: .; CDR3 protein: CASTEDRSYGYTF; CDR3 DNA: TGTGCCAGCACCGAAGACAGATCCTATGGCTACACCTTC
clone size: .; V gene: TRBV18; J gene: TRBJ2-2; D gene: TRBD1; CDR3 protein: CASSRTGQGTGELFF; CDR3 DNA: TGTGCCAGCTCTCGAACGGGACAGGGAACCGGGGAGCTGTTTTTT
clone size: .; V gene: TRBV7-8; J gene: TRBJ1-1; D gene: TRBD1; CDR3 protein: CASSLHPGGSNTEAFF; CDR3 DNA: TGTGCCAGCAGCTTACACCCAGGGGGCTCGAACACTGAAGCTTTCTTT
clone size: .; V gene: TRBV6-4; J gene: TRBJ2-1; D gene: .; CDR3 protein: CASSDSEVGEQFF; CDR3 DNA: TGTGCCAGCAGTGACTCAGAGGTGGGGGAGCAGTTCTTC
clone size: .; V gene: TRBV11-2; J gene: TRBJ1-1; D gene: .; CDR3 protein: CASSLDSWKGGMNTEAFF; CDR3 DNA: TGTGCCAGCAGCTTAGATTCGTGGAAGGGGGGGATGAACACTGAAGCTTTCTTT
clone size: .; V gene: TRBV27; J gene: TRBJ1-6; D gene: .; CDR3 protein: CASSFSGGSPLHF; CDR3 DNA: TGTGCCAGCAGTTTTTCGGGGGGTTCACCCCTCCACTTT
clone size: .; V gene: TRBV9; J gene: TRBJ1-5; D gene: TRBD1; CDR3 protein: CASSAGQGNQPQHF; CDR3 DNA: TGTGCCAGCAGCGCGGGACAGGGTAATCAGCCCCAGCATTTT
clone size: few; V gene: TRBV4-1; J gene: TRBJ1-1; D gene: .; CDR3 protein: CASSQARSGTEAFF; CDR3 DNA: TGCGCCAGCAGCCAAGCAAGGTCCGGCACTGAAGCTTTCTTT
clone size: .; V gene: TRBV11-2; J gene: TRBJ2-2; D gene: TRBD2; CDR3 protein: CASSLVGLAGGTLQGELFF; CDR3 DNA: TGTGCCAGCAGCTTAGTGGGCCTAGCGGGGGGAACCTTACAAGGGGAGCTGTTTTTT
clone size: .; V gene: TRBV7-8; J gene: TRBJ1-2; D gene: TRBD1; CDR3 protein: CASSPPGQVTGGYTF; CDR3 DNA: TGTGCCAGCAGCCCACCCGGACAGGTTACAGGGGGCTACACCTTC
clone size: .; V gene: TRBV7-9; J gene: TRBJ2-3; D gene: .; CDR3 protein: CASRRRTVDGTDTQYF; CDR3 DNA: TGTGCCAGCAGACGCCGGACAGTGGATGGCACAGATACGCAGTATTTT
clone size: .; V gene: TRBV5-6; J gene: TRBJ2-7; D gene: .; CDR3 protein: CASSSVDPSATYLSYEQYF; CDR3 DNA: TGTGCCAGCAGCTCCGTGGACCCTAGCGCCACCTACCTCTCCTACGAGCAGTACTTC
clone size: .; V gene: TRBV11-2; J gene: TRBJ1-1; D gene: .; CDR3 protein: CASSLRVSGNTEAFF; CDR3 DNA: TGTGCCAGCAGCTTAAGGGTCTCTGGGAACACTGAAGCTTTCTTT
clone size: .; V gene: TRBV10-3; J gene: TRBJ1-6; D gene: .; CDR3 protein: CAIMDSYNSPLHF; CDR3 DNA: TGTGCCATCATGGACTCCTATAATTCACCCCTCCACTTT
clone size: .; V gene: TRBV6-6; J gene: TRBJ2-1; D gene: .; CDR3 protein: CASSKYNEQFF; CDR3 DNA: TGTGCCAGCAGTAAATACAATGAGCAGTTCTTC
clone size: .; V gene: TRBV14; J gene: TRBJ1-2; D gene: .; CDR3 protein: CASSQQGFVYGYTF; CDR3 DNA: TGTGCCAGCAGCCAGCAGGGGTTTGTGTATGGCTACACCTTC
clone size: .; V gene: TRBV18; J gene: TRBJ1-2; D gene: .; CDR3 protein: CASSPRDDYGYTF; CDR3 DNA: TGTGCCAGCTCACCCCGTGATGACTATGGCTACACCTTC
clone size: few; V gene: TRBV10-3; J gene: TRBJ2-3; D gene: .; CDR3 protein: CAINQGLQTDTQYF; CDR3 DNA: TGTGCCATCAATCAGGGGCTACAAACAGATACGCAGTATTTT
clone size: few; V gene: TRBV7-9; J gene: TRBJ2-5; D gene: .; CDR3 protein: CASSLIFPEETQYF; CDR3 DNA: TGTGCCAGCAGCTTAATTTTCCCGGAAGAGACCCAGTACTTC
clone size: .; V gene: TRBV19; J gene: TRBJ1-6; D gene: .; CDR3 protein: CASSPARLTYNSPLHF; CDR3 DNA: TGTGCCAGTAGTCCAGCCCGACTGACCTATAATTCACCCCTCCACTTT
clone size: once; V gene: TRBV2; J gene: TRBJ2-3; D gene: TRBD2; CDR3 protein: CASRPGRAGEEYF; CDR3 DNA: TGTGCCAGCAGGCCGGGGCGAGCGGGGGAGGAGTATTTT
clone size: .; V gene: TRBV30; J gene: TRBJ1-5; D gene: .; CDR3 protein: CAWSGPQLNQPQHF; CDR3 DNA: TGTGCCTGGAGTGGGCCGCAGCTAAATCAGCCCCAGCATTTT
clone size: .; V gene: TRBV4-1; J gene: TRBJ1-2; D gene: .; CDR3 protein: CASSLLPGANYGYTF; CDR3 DNA: TGCGCCAGCAGCCTTCTGCCCGGGGCTAACTATGGCTACACCTTC
clone size: .; V gene: TRBV30; J gene: TRBJ2-1; D gene: .; CDR3 protein: CAWTGTTKTNEQFF; CDR3 DNA: TGTGCCTGGACCGGGACAACGAAGACCAATGAGCAGTTCTTC